This passage covers 15 T cell receptor beta chains from one sample sequenced in a study of OX40 agonist ivuxolimab in advanced cancers. Sequencing was performed with immunoSEQ multiplex PCR; in TCRdb, only in-frame clones are kept and a portion is missing. Here the sample spans 60,000 or so clones, 85% to 95% being singletons. The source was CD4+ or CD8+ T cells sorted from blood, collected in a trial of the OX40 agonist ivuxolimab. These receptors were taken from an adult with an advanced solid tumor such as melanoma, head and neck, liver or kidney cancer.

V and J are TRBV5-1 and TRBJ2-2; possibly TRBD2 for D (5 bases). V gave up 2 bases and J gave up 3 bases, with 11 bases separating them. The CDR3 sequence is 15 residues long. The germline CDR1 and CDR2 sequences are SGHRS and YFSETQ. CDR3 protein: CASSLTGIDTGELFF. The CDR3 DNA is TGCGCCAGCAGCTTAACGGGGATTGACACCGGGGAGCTGTTTTTT.

The CDR3 spells CAWSDDRGSYNEQFF. The CDR3 DNA reads TGTGCCTGGAGTGACGACAGGGGTTCCTACAATGAGCAGTTCTTC. The chain uses TRBV30 and TRBJ2-1; the match to TRBD1 covers 8 bases. From germline, CDR1 is GTSNPN and CDR2 SVGIG (reference sequence). This CDR3 contains 15 residues. The ends lost 1 base at V and 1 base at J; junction bases unmatched: 3.

This clone is a singleton in its sample. The chain combines TRBV29-1 with TRBJ2-3; the match to TRBD2 covers 10 bases. V was pared by 4 bases and J by 2 bases, with 3 bases of the junction left unmatched. This CDR3 comprises 14 residues. In germline, CDR1 is SQVTM, CDR2 ANQGSEA. CDR3 in amino acids: CSVVAGGPTDTQYF. CDR3 in DNA: TGCAGCGTTGTAGCGGGGGGCCCCACAGATACGCAGTATTTT.

The chain combines TRBV6-4 with TRBJ2-2; D not resolved. The V end was cut by 4 bases, the J end by 4 bases, with 7 bases between. The CDR3 consists of 13 residues. Germline V gives CDR1 MRHNA, CDR2 SNTAGT. The CDR3 sequence: CASSALSTGELFF. The CDR3 nucleotides are TGTGCCAGCAGTGCGTTAAGCACCGGGGAGCTGTTTTTT.

The chain couples TRBV7-9 to TRBJ2-7, with a possible D match to TRBD1 (6 bases). This CDR3 comprises 14 residues. The V gene lost 4 bases and the J gene lost 3 bases, with 13 bases spanning the gap. Germline V CDR1 and CDR2: SEHNR, FQNEAQ (reference sequence). CDR3 sequence (DNA): TGTGCCAGCAGCTCATCAGTGGGACACTACGAGCAGTACTTC. Translated: CASSSSVGHYEQYF.

The rearrangement uses TRBV7-9 and TRBJ2-1; TRBD1 matches 8 bases. Germline V gene sequence: CDR1 SEHNR, CDR2 FQNEAQ (reference sequence). With 9 bases clipped from V and 0 bases from J, the junction kept 10 bases outside the gene matches. The CDR3 spans 16 residues. Here the CDR3 reads CASQRGGTGSYNEQFF. The CDR3 nucleotides are TGTGCCAGTCAGCGAGGGGGGACAGGCTCCTACAATGAGCAGTTCTTC.

The V gene is TRBV14, the J gene TRBJ1-6; the match to TRBD1 covers 7 bases. CDR3 length: 15 residues. Germline assignment: CDR1 SGHDN and CDR2 FVKESK. The ends lost 5 bases at V and 7 bases at J; junction bases unmatched: 8. The CDR3 spells CASSMTGLINSPLHF. The CDR3, as DNA: TGTGCCAGCAGCATGACAGGGCTGATAAATTCACCCCTCCACTTT.

The gene calls are TRBV6-5 and TRBJ1-1; D remains unclear. The CDR3 contains 14 residues. V lost 6 bases, J lost 1 base, and 12 bases lay in between. Looked up from germline, CDR1 is MNHEY and CDR2 is SVGAGI. CDR3 sequence: CASSFTNRNTEAFF. CDR3 nucleotides: TGTGCCAGCAGCTTCACTAACAGGAACACTGAAGCTTTCTTT.

The table lists this clone with a count of one. This chain uses TRBV5-1 with TRBJ1-1; 8 bases are a match to TRBD1. The CDR3 length is 16 residues. Germline CDR1 and CDR2: SGHRS and YFSETQ. The V gene end was trimmed by 5 bases and the J gene end by 0 bases; junction bases not matched to a gene: 9. CDR3 bases: TGCGCCAGCAGGGGCTATACAGGGGGAATGAACACTGAAGCTTTCTTT. It specifies CASRGYTGGMNTEAFF.

This clone was detected once. The chain has TRBV4-2 and TRBJ2-7; 8 bases fit TRBD1. The CDR3 runs 15 residues. V lost 3 bases and J lost 5; bases outside the gene matches: 9. CDR1 is LGHNA and CDR2 is YNFKEQ in the germline V gene. CDR3 amino acids: CASSHPRDRFHEQYF. CDR3 in DNA: TGTGCCAGCAGCCACCCTAGGGACAGGTTCCACGAGCAGTACTTC.

V and J are TRBV19 and TRBJ2-2; TRBD2 matches 7 bases. The CDR3 consists of 16 residues. Germline V gene sequence: CDR1 LNHDA, CDR2 SQIVND (reference sequence). V dropped 6 bases and J dropped 5; count of bases not matched to a gene: 12. CDR3 residues: CASSPWEGGVTGELFF. The CDR3 bases are TGTGCCAGTAGCCCCTGGGAGGGAGGGGTGACCGGGGAGCTGTTTTTT. Filled out from reference TRBV19 and TRBJ2-2, the complete variable domain reads DGGITQSPKYLFRKEGQNVTLSCEQNLNHDAMYWYRQDPGQGLRLIYYSQIVNDFQKGDIAEGYSVSREKKESFPLTVTSAQKNPTAFYLCASSPWEGGVTGELFFGEGSRLTVL.

This chain joins TRBV27 and TRBJ2-7; D is possibly TRBD1 (6 bases). CDR1 MNHEY and CDR2 SMNVEV come from the germline V gene (reference sequence). The V end was cut by 5 bases, the J end by 6 bases, with 17 bases between. The CDR3 runs to 14 residues. The CDR3 reads CASSTGTHPSEQYF. For the CDR3, the DNA is TGTGCCAGCAGTACAGGGACCCATCCTTCCGAGCAGTACTTC.

The chain recombines TRBV19 with TRBJ1-1; D might be TRBD1 (6 bases). Between the trimmed V and J ends, which lost 0 bases and 5 bases, there was a span of 10 bases. CDR1 and CDR2 from the germline V gene are LNHDA and SQIVND (reference sequence). This CDR3 comprises 14 residues. The CDR3 sequence is CASSIDRGLTEAFF. CDR3 coding DNA: TGTGCCAGTAGTATAGACAGGGGTTTAACTGAAGCTTTCTTT. Variable domain in full (rest from reference TRBV19 and TRBJ1-1): DGGITQSPKYLFRKEGQNVTLSCEQNLNHDAMYWYRQDPGQGLRLIYYSQIVNDFQKGDIAEGYSVSREKKESFPLTVTSAQKNPTAFYLCASSIDRGLTEAFFGQGTRLTVV.

The chain couples TRBV13 to TRBJ2-6; D possibly uses TRBD1 or TRBD2 (6 bases each). This CDR3 region has 17 residues. Germline V gene sequence: CDR1 PRHDT, CDR2 FYEKMQ (reference sequence). Deletions cut 5 bases from V and 0 bases from J, with 14 bases between. The CDR3 nucleotides read TGTGCCAGCAGCAGAACCGGGGGCCTCTCTGGGGCCAACGTCCTGACTTTC. Translated, it gives CASSRTGGLSGANVLTF.

The genes are TRBV7-9 and TRBJ2-1; D is unresolved. This CDR3 comprises 13 residues. The germline CDR1 and CDR2 sequences are SEHNR and FQNEAQ (reference sequence). Trimming pared 2 bases from V and 3 bases from J, leaving 5 bases between. The CDR3 bases are TGTGCCAGCAGCTTAAGCGACTACAATGAGCAGTTCTTC. This translates into CASSLSDYNEQFF.